The 10 T cell receptor beta chains listed next were all sequenced from one sample in a study of shared clonotypes between healthy human individuals. Assay used: immunoSEQ multiplex PCR; TCRdb lists only in-frame clones, some missing. Of more than 1 million clones listed, around 82% are singletons. The sequencing input was memory CD4+ T cells from PBMCs. Subset indicated: CD45RA-negative fraction. These receptors all stem from a young man in good health. Some clones in this sample may be carry-over from other donors' samples.

The V gene is TRBV6-5, the J gene TRBJ2-2; TRBD2 matches at 12 bases. Germline assignment: CDR1 MNHEY and CDR2 SVGAGI. V lost 4 bases to trimming and J lost 4 bases; unmatched junction nucleotides: 4. The CDR3 spans 16 residues. The CDR3 is CASSSTTSGSTGELFF. CDR3 nucleotide sequence: TGTGCCAGCAGTTCCACGACTAGCGGGAGCACCGGGGAGCTGTTTTTT.

The rearrangement joins TRBV19 to TRBJ1-1; 7 bases fit TRBD1. After removal of 5 bases from V and 3 bases from J, the junction contained 6 bases not matched to a gene. The CDR3 is 14 residues long. Germline lookup yields CDR1 LNHDA and CDR2 SQIVND (reference sequence). The CDR3 region has the DNA TGTGCCAGTAGTCCAGATGACAGGGACACTGAAGCTTTCTTT. It specifies CASSPDDRDTEAFF.

As to this clone: The sample carries other DNA sequences with the same CDR3. The V gene is TRBV5-1, the J gene TRBJ2-5, with D hard to call. The germline gives CDR1 SGHRS, CDR2 YFSETQ. The CDR3 runs 13 residues. V was pared by 0 bases and J by 1 base, with 4 bases between. CDR3 nucleotide sequence: TGCGCCAGCAGCTTGGTTCCCCAAGAGACCCAGTACTTC. It is translated as CASSLVPQETQYF. Together with reference TRBV5-1 and TRBJ2-5, the CDR3 gives the full variable domain: KAGVTQTPRYLIKTRGQQVTLSCSPISGHRSVSWYQQTPGQGLQFLFEYFSETQRNKGNFPGRFSGRQFSNSRSEMNVSTLELGDSALYLCASSLVPQETQYFGPGTRLLVL.

The genes are TRBV29-1 and TRBJ2-1; 12 bases line up with TRBD2. Germline loops: CDR1 SQVTM, CDR2 ANQGSEA. J gave up 0 bases and V 0 bases, and 12 bases lay outside the gene matches. This CDR3 is built from 20 residues. In DNA, the CDR3 is TGCAGCGTTGAAGATCGGGGCTCTAGCGGGAGGGGAAGCTCCTACAATGAGCAGTTCTTC. It yields the protein CSVEDRGSSGRGSSYNEQFF.

A remark on this clone: This specimen includes other DNA sequences encoding the same CDR3. This chain links TRBV6-6 with TRBJ2-7, with D tentatively TRBD2 (6 bases). The CDR3 consists of 14 residues. Germline V gene lookup returns CDR1 MNHNY and CDR2 SVGAGI (reference sequence). The V and J ends lost 0 bases and 2 bases respectively, with 8 bases between them. The CDR3 is CASSYSGGPYEQYF. CDR3 nucleotides: TGTGCCAGCAGTTACTCGGGGGGACCCTACGAGCAGTACTTC.

As for this clone: Relative to the germline gene, one junction end is altered; a read error may explain this. This rearrangement joins TRBV28 to TRBJ2-7, with TRBD2 identical over 9 bases. Germline V gives CDR1 MDHEN, CDR2 SYDVKM. The CDR3 runs 14 residues. The DNA for the CDR3 is TGTGCCAGTAGCACGCGGCTAGCGGGAAACGAGCAGCACTTC. It specifies CASSTRLAGNEQHF.

With regard to this clone: The sample has other DNA sequences that encode this CDR3 too. J is TRBJ2-5 and V is TRBV4-1; no clear D. Trimming pared 6 bases from V and 5 bases from J, leaving 13 bases between. This CDR3 comprises 13 residues. CDR1 and CDR2 from the germline V gene are MGHRA and YSYEKL. The CDR3 sequence: CASSLTLGETQYF. The CDR3 bases are TGCGCCAGCAGTCTAACTTTGGGGGAGACCCAGTACTTC.

The chain employs TRBV7-6 and TRBJ1-1; no clear D. The CDR3 length is 14 residues. Germline-derived CDR1 and CDR2 are SGHVS and FNYEAQ. The ends were cut back, 0 bases at V and 4 bases at J, with 9 bases in the middle. The CDR3 region has the DNA TGTGCCAGCAGCTTAGCGTCAACGGGCACTGAAGCTTTCTTT. Protein product: CASSLASTGTEAFF.

This clone was found a few times. The chain carries TRBV30 and TRBJ1-3, with TRBD1 identical over 8 bases. In germline, CDR1 is GTSNPN, CDR2 SVGIG (reference sequence). V dropped 2 bases and J dropped 2; count of bases not matched to a gene: 8. The CDR3 covers 16 residues. CDR3 DNA: TGTGCCTGGAGTCCTTCCCTACAGGGGGCTGGAAACACCATATATTTT. Its translation: CAWSPSLQGAGNTIYF.

V and J are TRBV4-1 and TRBJ1-3; the D is unclear. Trimming took off 0 bases at V and 0 bases at J, with 12 bases between the two ends. Germline-derived CDR1 and CDR2 are MGHRA and YSYEKL. The CDR3 has 17 residues. CDR3 sequence: CASSQEPPSFSGNTIYF. DNA for the CDR3: TGCGCCAGCAGCCAAGAACCCCCCTCCTTCTCTGGAAACACCATATATTTT.